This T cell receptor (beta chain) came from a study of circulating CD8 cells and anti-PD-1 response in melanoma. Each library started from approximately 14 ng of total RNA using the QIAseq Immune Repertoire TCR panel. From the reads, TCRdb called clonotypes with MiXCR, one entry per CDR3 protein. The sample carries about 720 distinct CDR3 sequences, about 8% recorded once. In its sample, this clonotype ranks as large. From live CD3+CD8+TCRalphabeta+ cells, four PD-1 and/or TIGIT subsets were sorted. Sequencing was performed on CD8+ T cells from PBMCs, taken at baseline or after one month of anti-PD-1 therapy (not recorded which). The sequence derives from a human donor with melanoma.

Written as DNA, the CDR3 is TGTGCCAGCAGAGAGGCCGGGGGTTCCTACGAGCAGTACTTC. This gives the protein CASREAGGSYEQYF. The chain recombines TRBV2 with TRBJ2-7, with a possible D match to TRBD2 (6 bases). CDR1 is SNHLY and CDR2 is FYNNEI in the germline V gene. CDR3 length: 14 residues. Trimming took 6 bases from V and 1 from J, leaving 13 bases between them. The full variable domain, in which reference TRBV2 and TRBJ2-7 provide the parts outside the CDR3, is EPEVTQTPSHQVTQMGQEVILRCVPISNHLYFYWYRQILGQKVEFLVSFYNNEISEKSEIFDDQFSVERPDGSNFTLKIRSTKLEDSAMYFCASREAGGSYEQYFGPGTRLTVT.